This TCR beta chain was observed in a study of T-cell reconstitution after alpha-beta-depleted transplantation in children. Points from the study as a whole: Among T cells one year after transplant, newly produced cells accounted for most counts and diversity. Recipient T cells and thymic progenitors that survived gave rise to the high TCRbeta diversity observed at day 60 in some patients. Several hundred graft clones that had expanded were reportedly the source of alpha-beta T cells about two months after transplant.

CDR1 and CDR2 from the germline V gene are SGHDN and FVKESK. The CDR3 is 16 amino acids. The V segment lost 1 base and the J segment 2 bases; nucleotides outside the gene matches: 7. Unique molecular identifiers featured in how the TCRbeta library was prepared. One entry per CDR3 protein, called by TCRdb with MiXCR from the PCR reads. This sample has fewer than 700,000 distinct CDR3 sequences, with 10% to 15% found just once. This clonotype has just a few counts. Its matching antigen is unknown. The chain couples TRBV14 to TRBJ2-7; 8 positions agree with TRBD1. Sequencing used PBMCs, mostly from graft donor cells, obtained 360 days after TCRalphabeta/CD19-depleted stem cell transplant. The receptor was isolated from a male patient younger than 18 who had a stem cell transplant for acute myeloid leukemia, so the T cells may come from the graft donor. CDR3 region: CASSQGFRQGPYEQYF. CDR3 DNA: TGTGCCAGCAGCCAAGGTTTTCGACAGGGGCCCTACGAGCAGTACTTC.